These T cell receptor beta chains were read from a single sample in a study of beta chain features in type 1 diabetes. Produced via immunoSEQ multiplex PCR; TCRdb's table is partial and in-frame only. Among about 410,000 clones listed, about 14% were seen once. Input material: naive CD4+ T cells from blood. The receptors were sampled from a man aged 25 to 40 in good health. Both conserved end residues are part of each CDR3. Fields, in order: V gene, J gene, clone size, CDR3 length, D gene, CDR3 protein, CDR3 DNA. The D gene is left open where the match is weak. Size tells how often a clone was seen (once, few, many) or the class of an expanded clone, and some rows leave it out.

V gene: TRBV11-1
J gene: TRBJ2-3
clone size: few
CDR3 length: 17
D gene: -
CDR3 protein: CASSLAVRRARADTQYF
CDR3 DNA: TGTGCCAGCAGCTTAGCAGTCAGGCGAGCGCGGGCAGATACGCAGTATTTT

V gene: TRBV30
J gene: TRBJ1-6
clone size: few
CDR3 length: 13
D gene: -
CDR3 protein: CACIGPSNSPLHF
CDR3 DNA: TGTGCCTGTATAGGGCCGAGTAATTCACCCCTCCACTTT

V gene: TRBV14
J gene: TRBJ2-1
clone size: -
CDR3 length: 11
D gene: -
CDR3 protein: CASTPQVEQFF
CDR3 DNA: TGTGCCAGCACCCCCCAAGTTGAGCAGTTCTTC

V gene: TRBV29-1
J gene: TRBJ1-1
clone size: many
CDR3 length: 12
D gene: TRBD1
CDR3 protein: CSAGQGDTEAFF
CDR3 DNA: TGCAGCGCGGGACAGGGTGACACTGAAGCTTTCTTT

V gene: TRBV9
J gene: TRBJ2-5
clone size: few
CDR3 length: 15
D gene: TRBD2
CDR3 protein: CASSVGGGAQETQYF
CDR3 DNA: TGTGCCAGCAGCGTAGGCGGGGGGGCCCAAGAGACCCAGTACTTC

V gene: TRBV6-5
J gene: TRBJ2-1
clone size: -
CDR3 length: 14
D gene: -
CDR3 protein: CASSYWKSHNEQFF
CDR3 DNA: TGTGCCAGCAGTTACTGGAAGTCCCACAATGAGCAGTTCTTC

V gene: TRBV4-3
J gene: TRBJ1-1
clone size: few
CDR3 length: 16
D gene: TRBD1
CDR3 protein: CASSRGQDMIVSEAFF
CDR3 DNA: TGCGCCAGCAGCCGAGGACAGGATATGATAGTCTCTGAAGCTTTCTTT

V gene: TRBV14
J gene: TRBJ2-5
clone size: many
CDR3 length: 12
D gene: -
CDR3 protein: CASSHRSETQYF
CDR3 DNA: TGTGCCAGCAGCCACCGGTCGGAGACCCAGTACTTC

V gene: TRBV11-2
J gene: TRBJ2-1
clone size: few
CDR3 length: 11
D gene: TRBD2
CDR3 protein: CASSLAGSPFF
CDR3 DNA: TGTGCCAGCAGCCTAGCGGGATCGCCCTTCTTC

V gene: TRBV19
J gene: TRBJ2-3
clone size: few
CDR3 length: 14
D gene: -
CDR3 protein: CASSIGRPTDTQYF
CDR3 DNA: TGTGCCAGTAGTATAGGGAGACCCACAGATACGCAGTATTTT

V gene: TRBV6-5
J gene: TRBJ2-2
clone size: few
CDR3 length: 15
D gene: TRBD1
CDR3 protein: CASSLTGAGTGELFF
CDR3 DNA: TGTGCCAGCAGTTTGACAGGGGCGGGCACCGGGGAGCTGTTTTTT

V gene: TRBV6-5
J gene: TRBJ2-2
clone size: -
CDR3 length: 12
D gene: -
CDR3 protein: CASSYHDGELFF
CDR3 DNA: TGTGCCAGCAGTTATCATGACGGGGAGCTGTTTTTT

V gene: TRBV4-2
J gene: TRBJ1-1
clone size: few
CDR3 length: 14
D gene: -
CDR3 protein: CASSLTGQNTEAFF
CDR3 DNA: TGTGCCAGCAGCCTCACTGGGCAGAACACTGAAGCTTTCTTT

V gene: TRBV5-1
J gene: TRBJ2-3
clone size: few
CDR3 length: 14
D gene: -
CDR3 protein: CASSLDPSVDTQYF
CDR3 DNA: TGCGCCAGCAGCTTGGATCCTAGCGTGGATACGCAGTATTTT

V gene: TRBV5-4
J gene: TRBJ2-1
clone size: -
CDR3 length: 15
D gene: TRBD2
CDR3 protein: CASSLGRGNYNEQFF
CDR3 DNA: TGTGCCAGCAGCTTGGGGCGGGGGAACTACAATGAGCAGTTCTTC

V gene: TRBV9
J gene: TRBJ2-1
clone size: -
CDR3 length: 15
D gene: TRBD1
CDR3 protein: CASSVGDRVLGEQFF
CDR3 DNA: TGTGCCAGCAGCGTAGGGGACAGGGTATTGGGTGAGCAGTTCTTC

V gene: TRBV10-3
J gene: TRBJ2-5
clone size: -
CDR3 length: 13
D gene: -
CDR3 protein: CAISDHGEETQYF
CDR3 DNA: TGTGCCATCAGTGACCACGGGGAGGAGACCCAGTACTTC

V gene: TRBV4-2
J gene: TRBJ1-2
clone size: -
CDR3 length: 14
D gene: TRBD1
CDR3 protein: CASSQDGDRGRSTF
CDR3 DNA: TGTGCCAGCAGCCAAGACGGCGACAGGGGTCGATCCACCTTC

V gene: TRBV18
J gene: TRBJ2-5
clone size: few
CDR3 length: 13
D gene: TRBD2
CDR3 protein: CASSPGTSGTQYF
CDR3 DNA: TGTGCCAGCTCACCCGGGACTAGCGGGACCCAGTACTTC

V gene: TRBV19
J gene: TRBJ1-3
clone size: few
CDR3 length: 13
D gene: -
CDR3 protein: CASIGQSGNTIYF
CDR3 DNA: TGTGCCAGTATTGGCCAGAGTGGGAACACCATATATTTT

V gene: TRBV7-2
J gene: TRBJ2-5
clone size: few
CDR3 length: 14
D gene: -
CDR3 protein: CASSLGGNQETQYF
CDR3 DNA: TGTGCCAGCAGCTTGGGGGGAAACCAAGAGACCCAGTACTTC

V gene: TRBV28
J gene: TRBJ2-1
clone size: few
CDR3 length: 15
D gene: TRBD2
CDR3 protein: CASSGGRGSYNEQFF
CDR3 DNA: TGTGCCAGCTCCGGGGGGAGAGGTTCCTACAATGAGCAGTTCTTC

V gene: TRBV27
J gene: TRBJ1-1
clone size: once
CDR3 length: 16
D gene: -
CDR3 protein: CASSRRSGPMNTEAFF
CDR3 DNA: TGTGCCAGCAGTCGAAGGTCAGGGCCCATGAACACTGAAGCTTTCTTT

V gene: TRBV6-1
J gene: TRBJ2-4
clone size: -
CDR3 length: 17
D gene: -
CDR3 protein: CASSEVGQALAKNIQYF
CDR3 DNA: TGTGCCAGCAGTGAAGTAGGGCAGGCGTTAGCCAAAAACATTCAGTACTTC

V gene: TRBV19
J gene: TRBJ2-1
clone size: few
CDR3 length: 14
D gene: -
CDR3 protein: CASSPLGGRYEQFF
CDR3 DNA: TGTGCCAGTAGTCCTCTGGGAGGTCGGTATGAGCAGTTCTTC

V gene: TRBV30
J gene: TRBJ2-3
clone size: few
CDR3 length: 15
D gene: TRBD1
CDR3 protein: CAWRGTVTGPDTQYF
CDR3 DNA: TGTGCCTGGAGGGGGACAGTTACAGGACCAGATACGCAGTATTTT

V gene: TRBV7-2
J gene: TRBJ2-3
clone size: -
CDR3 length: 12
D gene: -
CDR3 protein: CASSLGANTQYF
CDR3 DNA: TGTGCCAGCAGCTTAGGGGCCAACACGCAGTATTTT

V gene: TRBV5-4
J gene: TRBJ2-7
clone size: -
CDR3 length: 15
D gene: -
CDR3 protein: CASSLAGAPSYEQYF
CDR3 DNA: TGTGCCAGCAGCTTGGCCGGGGCGCCGAGCTACGAGCAGTACTTC

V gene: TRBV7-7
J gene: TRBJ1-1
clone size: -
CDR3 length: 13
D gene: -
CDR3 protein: CASSLNGNTEAFF
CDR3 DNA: TGTGCTAGCAGCTTAAACGGGAACACTGAAGCTTTCTTT

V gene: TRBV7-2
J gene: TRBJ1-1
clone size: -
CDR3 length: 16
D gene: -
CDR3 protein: CASSLTPRGAQTEAFF
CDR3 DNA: TGTGCCAGCAGCTTAACCCCGCGGGGGGCGCAAACTGAAGCTTTCTTT

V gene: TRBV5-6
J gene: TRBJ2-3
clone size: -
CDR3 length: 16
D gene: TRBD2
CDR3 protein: CASSLVAGVTTDTQYF
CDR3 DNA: TGTGCCAGCAGCTTGGTGGCGGGGGTTACCACAGATACGCAGTATTTT

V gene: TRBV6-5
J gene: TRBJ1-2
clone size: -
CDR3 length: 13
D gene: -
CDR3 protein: CASSYSLNYGYTF
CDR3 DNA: TGTGCCAGCAGTTACTCGTTAAACTATGGCTACACCTTC

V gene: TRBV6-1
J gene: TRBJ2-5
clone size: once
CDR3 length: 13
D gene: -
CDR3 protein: CASSRRVSETQYF
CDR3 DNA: TGTGCCAGCAGTCGTAGGGTATCAGAGACCCAGTACTTC

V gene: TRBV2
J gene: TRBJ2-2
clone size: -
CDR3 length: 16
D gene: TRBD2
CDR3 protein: CASSATSGWNTGELFF
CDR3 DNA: TGTGCCAGCAGCGCTACTAGCGGGTGGAACACCGGGGAGCTGTTTTTT